A selection of T cell receptor beta chains follows, all from one sample in a study of blood T cell repertoires in COVID-19. Sequenced by immunoSEQ multiplex PCR; TCRdb stores in-frame clones only, minus some. The sample includes 150,000 to 200,000 clones, around 80% of them seen just once. Material for sequencing was peripheral blood. Receptors were obtained from a man aged 65-85 years with active or convalescent COVID-19. CDR3s include the opening cysteine and the closing phenylalanine or tryptophan. The order of the fields is clone size, J gene, D gene, V gene, CDR3 protein. D genes are given only for firm matches. Only some rows state a clone size, as once, few, many or a class for expanded clones.

>.|TRBJ2-2|.|TRBV18
CASSPNDWNTGELFF
>.|TRBJ1-5|.|TRBV5-1
CASSEGGNQDQPQHF
>.|TRBJ1-5|TRBD1|TRBV6-5
CASSLTGINQPQHF
>few|TRBJ1-4|TRBD1|TRBV25-1
CASSGAGTGNEKLFF
>.|TRBJ2-3|.|TRBV7-9
CASSLDGLTDTQYF
>.|TRBJ1-4|.|TRBV3-1/TRBV3-2
CASSRRGNEKLFF
>few|TRBJ2-3|TRBD2|TRBV19
CASSHGAGVTDTQYF
>.|TRBJ1-2|.|TRBV19
CASAPGRKKNYGYTF
>.|TRBJ1-2|.|TRBV12-3/TRBV12-4
CASSLGGVDGCTF
>.|TRBJ2-1|.|TRBV6-5
CASSYLTRYNEQFF
>.|TRBJ1-1|.|TRBV6-4
CASRLRMNTEAFF
>.|TRBJ2-5|.|TRBV5-5
CASSVNQETQYF
>.|TRBJ1-1|TRBD1|TRBV5-6
CASSFPGQDTEAFF
>.|TRBJ1-5|TRBD1|TRBV12-3/TRBV12-4
CASSGQGIEPQHF
>.|TRBJ2-5|TRBD1|TRBV6-5
CASSRGQEQETQYF
>.|TRBJ1-5|.|TRBV19
CASREGLSNQPQHF
>.|TRBJ2-1|TRBD2|TRBV2
CASSARLAGFDEQFF
>.|TRBJ2-7|TRBD2|TRBV30
CARNSGLEGEQYF
>.|TRBJ1-2|.|TRBV3-1/TRBV3-2
CASSQGGKGGYGYTF
>.|TRBJ2-1|.|TRBV11-2
CASSPEDGLSYNEQFF
>.|TRBJ1-5|.|TRBV20-1
CSASRGVYQPQHF
>.|TRBJ1-3|.|TRBV6-5
CASSRLQGAGNTIYF
>.|TRBJ2-7|.|TRBV5-1
CASSLPGAYEQYF
>.|TRBJ1-5|.|TRBV6-5
CASRDNGPQHF
>.|TRBJ2-7|.|TRBV5-5
CASSLLLTGLLYEQYF
>few|TRBJ2-7|TRBD1|TRBV28
CASRRQGDEQYF
>.|TRBJ1-3|.|TRBV5-4
CASSLSGHGNTIYF
>.|TRBJ2-1|TRBD2|TRBV9
CASSVATSGANEQFF
>.|TRBJ2-7|TRBD1|TRBV6-2/TRBV6-3
CASSYGTDYYEQYF
>.|TRBJ2-3|.|TRBV20-1
CSASNYQTDTQYF
>.|TRBJ2-2|TRBD1|TRBV10-3
CAISGTDLTGELFF